One and the same sample provided the 4 T cell receptor beta chains below, sequenced in a study of shared clonotypes between healthy human individuals. Generated by immunoSEQ multiplex PCR, the TCRdb table keeps only in-frame clones and is missing some. The table includes around 650,000 clones, roughly 95% detected once. As defined, naive CD8 cells were CD45RO-negative and positively selected for CCR7, with terminally differentiated effector memory CD45RA+ cells excluded. What was sequenced was naive CD8+ T cells sorted from blood. The receptor source for this set is a woman in her thirties in good health.

V is TRBV28 and J is TRBJ1-5; 10 bases map to TRBD1. Germline-derived CDR1 and CDR2 are MDHEN and SYDVKM. There are 14 residues in the CDR3. The V gene end was trimmed by 3 bases and the J gene end by 6 bases; junction bases not matched to a gene: 2. The CDR3 region is CASSFRQGAQPQHF. The CDR3, as DNA: TGTGCCAGCAGTTTCCGACAGGGGGCTCAGCCCCAGCATTTT.

The rearrangement uses TRBV6-1 and TRBJ2-6; possible D gene TRBD1, 6 bases. The germline V gene encodes CDR1 MNHNS and CDR2 SASEGT. CDR3 size: 15 residues. Trimming stripped 2 bases from V and 3 bases from J, with 8 bases between. CDR3 loop: CASSEQGNGANVLTF. CDR3 DNA sequence: TGTGCCAGCAGTGAACAGGGGAATGGGGCCAACGTCCTGACTTTC.

This chain links TRBV19 with TRBJ2-5; the D gene could be TRBD1 or TRBD2 (5 bases each). The J call may be wrong; the DNA end is better matched by TRBJ2-7. The CDR3 extends over 13 amino acids. Germline V gene data show CDR1 as LNHDA and CDR2 as SQIVND (reference sequence). CDR3 in DNA: TGTGCCAGTAGTATGGGACCTCTTTACGAGCAGTACTTC. Amino acid sequence: CASSMGPLYEQYF.

The chain combines TRBV14 with TRBJ1-1; tentative D call: TRBD1 (5 bases). Germline-derived CDR1 and CDR2 are SGHDN and FVKESK. This CDR3 has 23 amino acids. V was pared by 0 bases and J by 3 bases, with 35 bases between. The CDR3 is CASSQDYVLGRWEQETGDTEAFF. The CDR3 DNA reads TGTGCCAGCAGCCAAGATTACGTCCTGGGCAGGTGGGAACAGGAAACCGGAGACACTGAAGCTTTCTTT. The whole variable domain, remainder taken from reference TRBV14 and TRBJ1-1, is EAGVTQFPSHSVIEKGQTVTLRCDPISGHDNLYWYRRVMGKEIKFLLHFVKESKQDESGMPNNRFLAERTGGTYSTLKVQPAELEDSGVYFCASSQDYVLGRWEQETGDTEAFFGQGTRLTVV.